This entry features one T cell receptor beta chain sequence. Its target is unknown. A J-beta primer mix and a sample-barcoded 5' primer were used in a second PCR of about 7 to 11 cycles. TCRdb re-derived calls from the 5' RACE reads in MiXCR, one entry per CDR3 protein. The sample includes about 1.5 million distinct CDR3 sequences, roughly 43% seen only once; the top ten take 4%. This sample stems from a study of blood T cells in healthy people across ages. Whole-study findings and limits: Donor CMV status, an unknown factor, possibly confounded changes in expanded clonotypes.

The sample was blood. The source is a woman younger than 30 in good health.

This CDR3 reads CASSASTGTGMAKLFF. The CDR3 bases are TGCGCCAGCAGCGCCAGTACCGGGACAGGGATGGCAAAACTGTTTTTT. The rearrangement uses TRBV5-1 and TRBJ1-4; 9 bases match TRBD1. Germline CDR1 reads SGHRS; CDR2 reads YFSETQ. This CDR3 comprises 16 residues. V dropped 4 bases and J dropped 10; count of bases not matched to a gene: 14.